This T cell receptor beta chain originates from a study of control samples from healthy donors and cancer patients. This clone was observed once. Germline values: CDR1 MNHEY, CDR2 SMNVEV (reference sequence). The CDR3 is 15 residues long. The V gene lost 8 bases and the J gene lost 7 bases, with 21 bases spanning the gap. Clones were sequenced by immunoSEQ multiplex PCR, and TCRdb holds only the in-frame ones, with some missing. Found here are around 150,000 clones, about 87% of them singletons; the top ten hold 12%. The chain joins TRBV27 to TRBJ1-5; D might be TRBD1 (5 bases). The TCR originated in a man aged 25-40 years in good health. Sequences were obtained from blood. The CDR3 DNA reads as TGTGCCAGCCAAAGATCCCCACCCCAGGGACAGCCCCAGCATTTT. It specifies CASQRSPPQGQPQHF.